This record concerns one T cell receptor beta chain sequence. Original analysis: How many nucleated cells were present was estimated from reference gene primer amplification. Repertoires were generated with immunoSEQ multiplex PCR, while TCRdb's copy carries only in-frame clones and drops some. From that table come the V and J calls and clone size; the DNA was used to work out D and trimming. This sample yields approximately 130,000 clones, of which more than 70% are seen a single time; 6.5% to 9.5% belongs to the top ten. The entry originates in a study of blood T cell repertoires in COVID-19. As for the study in general: Sample material is recorded as cDNA or gDNA derived from T cells, B-cell-depleted T cells, or PBMCs.

This CDR3 contains 17 residues. Germline CDR1 and CDR2: SGHVS and FNYEAQ. The germline V and J ends were trimmed by 4 bases and 5 bases, with 20 bases remaining between them. Specimen: peripheral blood. The sequence was collected from a human donor in a cohort sampled during active COVID-19. This rearrangement joins TRBV7-6 to TRBJ2-2; a possible D gene is TRBD1 (5 bases). The CDR3 nucleotides read TGTGCCAGCAGCTCCTTACCTACAGGAGACTCAACCGGGGAGCTGTTTTTT. The encoded protein is CASSSLPTGDSTGELFF. The full variable domain, with the rest looked up from reference TRBV7-6 and TRBJ2-2, is GAGVSQSPRYKVTKRGQDVALRCDPISGHVSLYWYRQALGQGPEFLTYFNYEAQQDKSGLPNDRFSAERPEGSISTLTIQRTEQRDSAMYRCASSSLPTGDSTGELFFGEGSRLTVL.